Each of the 32 T cell receptor beta chains below was sequenced from the same sample in a study of blood T cell repertoires in COVID-19. Here immunoSEQ multiplex PCR was the method, and the copy in TCRdb shows in-frame clones only, minus some. Among under 55,000 clones listed, less than 80% were seen once. The specimen sequenced was peripheral blood. These receptors all stem from a man in his sixties or seventies with acute or convalescent COVID-19.

V gene TRBV15 combines with J gene TRBJ2-3; TRBD1 aligns across 9 bases. The CDR3 has 15 residues. The ends lost 6 bases at V and 1 base at J; junction bases unmatched: 5. Germline V gene sequence: CDR1 LNHNV, CDR2 YYDKDF (reference sequence). The CDR3 sequence: CATSTRTGGTDTQYF. DNA of the CDR3: TGTGCCACCAGTACCCGGACAGGGGGCACAGATACGCAGTATTTT.

The V gene is TRBV14, the J gene TRBJ2-5, with TRBD2 matching over 7 bases. This CDR3 is 16 amino acids long. The junction had 13 bases not matched to a gene; V was cut back by 4 bases and J by 5 bases. Germline CDR1 reads SGHDN; CDR2 reads FVKESK. The CDR3 nucleotides are TGTGCCAGCAGCCCGGGGGGAGTGTCAAGTGGGGAGACCCAGTACTTC. Translation: CASSPGGVSSGETQYF.

This clone was found a few times. The rearrangement links TRBV19 to TRBJ1-4, with a possible D match to TRBD1 (5 bases). CDR1 LNHDA and CDR2 SQIVND come from the germline V gene (reference sequence). Trimming pared 6 bases from V and 8 bases from J, leaving 19 bases between. This CDR3 is 15 amino acids long. As DNA, the CDR3 is TGTGCCAGTAGCGGACGGGGGGAAAGGTGGGAAAAACTGTTTTTT. It specifies CASSGRGERWEKLFF.

The chain couples TRBV3-1 (or the pseudogene TRBV3-2) to TRBJ1-6, with D possibly matching TRBD1 (5 bases). Germline V lookup: CDR1 LGHDT, CDR2 YNNKEL (reference sequence). This CDR3 is built from 15 residues. Trimming removed 1 base from V and 10 bases from J, with 14 bases in between. CDR3 region: CASSQVSGQGSPLHF. CDR3 DNA sequence: TGTGCCAGCAGCCAAGTCTCCGGGCAGGGATCACCCCTCCACTTT.

This clone was counted a few times. The chain combines TRBV11-1 with TRBJ2-3, with 7 bases identical to TRBD2. Germline V lookup: CDR1 SGHAT, CDR2 FQDESV (reference sequence). V was pared by 5 bases and J by 0 bases, with 5 bases of the junction left unmatched. The CDR3 extends over 15 amino acids. CDR3 region: CASSEPGGSTDTQYF. In DNA, the CDR3 is TGTGCCAGCAGCGAACCCGGGGGGAGCACAGATACGCAGTATTTT.

The chain has TRBV6-1 and TRBJ2-7, with 9 positions matching TRBD2. The CDR3 is 16 amino acids. The V segment lost 1 base and the J segment 4 bases; nucleotides outside the gene matches: 8. CDR1 is MNHNS and CDR2 is SASEGT in the germline V gene. In DNA form, the CDR3 reads TGTGCCAGCAGTGAAGGGACCAGCGGGGGGTTTTACGAGCAGTACTTC. Its protein product is CASSEGTSGGFYEQYF.

This clone was seen more than once but under ten times. The chain recombines TRBV5-1 with TRBJ2-2, with 10 bases aligning to TRBD1. The V gene's germline CDR1 is SGHRS and CDR2 YFSETQ. V was clipped by 0 bases and J by 3 bases; unmatched bases: 8. This CDR3 comprises 18 residues. The CDR3 nucleotides are TGCGCCAGCAGCTTGGGACCAAGGACAGGGGGACACACCGGGGAGCTGTTTTTT. Protein sequence: CASSLGPRTGGHTGELFF.

The CDR3 bases are TGCGCCAGCAGCTTGGGACTAGCGGGAATTACCGGGGAGCTGTTTTTT. It encodes CASSLGLAGITGELFF. The V and J genes are TRBV5-1 and TRBJ2-2; 11 positions match TRBD2. This CDR3 has 16 amino acids. V shed 0 bases and J 5 bases; nucleotides not matched to a gene: 3. Germline CDR1 SGHRS, CDR2 YFSETQ.

This chain connects TRBV5-1 to TRBJ1-2, with D unclear. The V gene's germline CDR1 is SGHRS and CDR2 YFSETQ. V was pared by 2 bases and J by 8 bases, with 16 bases between. The CDR3 extends over 14 amino acids. The chain's CDR3 is CASSFLDGRGGYTF. The CDR3, as DNA: TGCGCCAGCAGCTTCCTGGACGGCCGGGGAGGCTACACCTTC.

This chain joins TRBV5-1 and TRBJ2-3, with a weak D call TRBD1 (6 bases). Trimming left V 4 bases short and J 8 bases short, with 26 bases between. The CDR3 consists of 17 residues. Germline CDR1 reads SGHRS; CDR2 reads YFSETQ. This chain's CDR3 is CASSQEPQGGFLGTQYF. CDR3 in DNA: TGCGCCAGCAGCCAGGAACCACAGGGCGGGTTTCTGGGTACGCAGTATTTT.

The chain uses TRBV6-5 and TRBJ2-5; TRBD2 aligns across 8 bases. The germline gives CDR1 MNHEY, CDR2 SVGAGI. Germline trimming cut 6 bases from V and 1 base from J; bases unmatched to any gene: 7. This CDR3 is 15 amino acids long. In nucleotides, the CDR3 is TGTGCCAGCAGCCGGAGCGGGGGCCGCCAAGAGACCCAGTACTTC. Translated: CASSRSGGRQETQYF.

This chain uses TRBV6-5 with TRBJ2-7; D possibly corresponds to TRBD2 (6 bases). This CDR3 region has 13 residues. The V gene's germline CDR1 is MNHEY and CDR2 SVGAGI. Trimming removed 8 bases from V and 6 bases from J, with 17 bases in between. CDR3 DNA: TGTGCCAGCCTGCGACTAGGATCTGGCGAGCAGTACTTC. Protein product: CASLRLGSGEQYF.

The J gene is TRBJ1-4, the V gene TRBV19; D is perhaps TRBD1 (6 bases). Trimming removed 3 bases from V and 3 bases from J, with 11 bases in between. Germline V gives CDR1 LNHDA, CDR2 SQIVND (reference sequence). The CDR3 runs to 15 residues. CDR3 bases: TGTGCCAGTAGTATCCCAGGGGCGGCTAATGAAAAACTGTTTTTT. Residues: CASSIPGAANEKLFF.

This chain connects TRBV3-1 (or the pseudogene TRBV3-2) to TRBJ2-1; 8 positions agree with TRBD2. The trim removed 4 bases at V and 9 bases at J, leaving 8 bases unmatched. The CDR3 length is 14 residues. Germline CDR1 reads LGHDT; CDR2 reads YNNKEL (reference sequence). The chain's CDR3 is CASSPRGAGGEQFF. The CDR3 DNA is TGTGCCAGCAGCCCCCGCGGGGCGGGGGGTGAGCAGTTCTTC.

This chain joins TRBV29-1 and TRBJ2-5, with D hard to call. This CDR3 contains 11 residues. V was clipped by 4 bases and J by 2 bases, with 5 bases between them. Germline loops: CDR1 SQVTM, CDR2 ANQGSEA. CDR3 sequence: CSVVPQETQYF. CDR3 bases: TGCAGCGTTGTCCCACAAGAGACCCAGTACTTC.

Here the CDR3 reads CASSPAGGRTEAFF. The DNA for the CDR3 is TGCGCCAGCAGCCCGGCCGGGGGACGCACTGAAGCTTTCTTT. The V gene is TRBV5-1, the J gene TRBJ1-1; a weak D match, TRBD1 (5 bases). Between the trimmed V and J ends, which lost 4 bases and 4 bases, there was a span of 14 bases. The CDR3 length is 14 residues. CDR1 and CDR2 from the germline V gene are SGHRS and YFSETQ.

The chain has TRBV28 and TRBJ2-7; 7 bases agree with TRBD1. Germline loops: CDR1 MDHEN, CDR2 SYDVKM. Unmatched junction bases numbered 5, after V lost 6 bases and J lost 3 bases. This CDR3 comprises 13 residues. CDR3 DNA sequence: TGTGCCAGCAGGCCCGGGACAGACTACGAGCAGTACTTC. It codes for CASRPGTDYEQYF.

The rearrangement links TRBV6-5 to TRBJ2-7, with D uncertain. V was clipped by 7 bases and J by 1 base, with 17 bases between them. The CDR3 runs to 15 residues. Germline V gives CDR1 MNHEY, CDR2 SVGAGI. Written as DNA, the CDR3 is TGTGCCAGCATCCCACGATCGGGTGGGTCCTACGAGCAGTACTTC. It translates to CASIPRSGGSYEQYF.

This chain joins TRBV6-4 and TRBJ1-5; unclear D gene. Trimming shortened V by 6 bases and J by 3 bases, and 9 bases separated the two germline ends. Germline-derived CDR1 and CDR2 are MRHNA and SNTAGT. The CDR3 contains 13 residues. The CDR3 region has the DNA TGTGCCAGCAGCCGAGAGATCAATCAGCCCCAGCATTTT. This sequence encodes CASSREINQPQHF.

The rearrangement links TRBV15 to TRBJ2-3; D perhaps matches TRBD1 (5 bases). The V end lost 0 bases, the J end lost 0 bases, and 7 bases lay between the germline ends. Germline assignment: CDR1 LNHNV and CDR2 YYDKDF (reference sequence). The CDR3 is 15 residues long. CDR3 protein: CATSRDRGSTDTQYF. CDR3 in DNA: TGTGCCACCAGCAGAGATAGGGGAAGCACAGATACGCAGTATTTT.

V usage is TRBV5-1 and J usage is TRBJ1-6; a weak D match, TRBD1 (6 bases). V shed 4 bases and J shed 5 bases, with 10 bases lying between them. Germline lookup yields CDR1 SGHRS and CDR2 YFSETQ. The length of the CDR3 is 14 residues. The CDR3 reads CASSHRVDNSPLHF. CDR3 DNA sequence: TGCGCCAGCAGCCACAGGGTAGATAATTCACCCCTCCACTTT.

The chain has TRBV12-3 or TRBV12-4 and TRBJ2-7; D not certain. The CDR3 has 11 amino acids. The chain's CDR3 is CAFSGPYEQYF. CDR3 sequence (DNA): TGTGCGTTTTCAGGTCCCTACGAGCAGTACTTC.

This clone was detected a few times. The chain employs TRBV25-1 and TRBJ2-3, with TRBD2 matching over 10 bases. Per germline, CDR1 MGHDK and CDR2 SYGVNS. The CDR3 covers 13 residues. With V trimmed by 4 bases and J by 9 bases, 4 bases remained unmatched. The CDR3 nucleotides read TGTGCCAGCAGTGGGACTAGCGGCCAGACGCAGTATTTT. Amino acids: CASSGTSGQTQYF. The variable domain in full, completed from reference TRBV25-1 and TRBJ2-3, reads EADIYQTPRYLVIGTGKKITLECSQTMGHDKMYWYQQDPGMELHLIHYSYGVNSTEKGDLSSESTVSRIRTEHFPLTLESARPSHTSQYLCASSGTSGQTQYFGPGTRLTVL.

The rearrangement uses TRBV7-6 and TRBJ1-1; TRBD1 aligns across 7 bases. The germline V gene encodes CDR1 SGHVS and CDR2 FNYEAQ. CDR3 length: 15 residues. V lost 5 bases, J lost 1 base, and 7 bases stayed unmatched. The CDR3 is CASSLRSGGNTEAFF. The CDR3 nucleotides are TGTGCCAGCAGCCTCCGTTCAGGGGGGAACACTGAAGCTTTCTTT.

The chain uses TRBV28 and TRBJ2-3; 12 nucleotides agree with TRBD2. Germline values: CDR1 MDHEN, CDR2 SYDVKM. The CDR3 is 16 amino acids. The V and J ends lost 4 bases and 6 bases, in that order; junction bases with no gene match: 8. The CDR3 DNA sequence: TGTGCCAGCAGTTCCCCTAGCGGGGGGGCAGGGGATACGCAGTATTTT. This encodes CASSSPSGGAGDTQYF. The full variable domain, its missing parts supplied by reference TRBV28 and TRBJ2-3, is DVKVTQSSRYLVKRTGEKVFLECVQDMDHENMFWYRQDPGLGLRLIYFSYDVKMKEKGDIPEGYSVSREKKERFSLILESASTNQTSMYLCASSSPSGGAGDTQYFGPGTRLTVL.

This sequence joins TRBV11-2 and TRBJ2-2, with D possibly TRBD2 on 5 matching bases. Germline loops: CDR1 SGHAT, CDR2 FQNNGV. Trimming removed 2 bases from V and 4 bases from J, with 11 bases in between. The CDR3 is 15 amino acids. The CDR3 region has the DNA TGTGCCAGCAGCTTACTCCCCCGGGGCACCGGGGAGCTGTTTTTT. As protein: CASSLLPRGTGELFF.

The CDR3 region has the DNA TGTGCCATCAGCGACAGGGGGGACACTGAAGCTTTCTTT. This translates into CAISDRGDTEAFF. The rearrangement uses TRBV10-3 and TRBJ1-1; 9 bases fit TRBD1. Germline CDR1 ENHRY, CDR2 SYGVKD. The V segment lost 6 bases and the J segment 3 bases; nucleotides outside the gene matches: 2. There are 13 residues in the CDR3.

CDR3 DNA sequence: TGCGCCAGCAGCTGGGGACAGGGGAACAATGAGCAGTTCTTC. This encodes CASSWGQGNNEQFF. This chain links TRBV5-1 with TRBJ2-1; 10 nucleotides match TRBD1. V lost 3 bases to trimming and J lost 5 bases; unmatched junction nucleotides: 2. Germline V lookup: CDR1 SGHRS, CDR2 YFSETQ. This CDR3 contains 14 residues.

The rearrangement joins TRBV5-1 to TRBJ2-1; D might be TRBD1 (5 bases). The CDR3 length is 13 residues. CDR1 SGHRS and CDR2 YFSETQ come from the germline V gene. With 0 bases removed from V and 5 bases from J, the gap between germline ends came to 6 bases. This chain's CDR3 is CASSLEGDNEQFF. Here the CDR3 DNA reads TGCGCCAGCAGCTTGGAAGGGGACAATGAGCAGTTCTTC.

The chain carries TRBV6-5 and TRBJ2-3; 7 nucleotides match TRBD2. The CDR3 loop spans 15 amino acids. The V gene's germline CDR1 is MNHEY and CDR2 SVGAGI. The J segment lost 2 bases and the V segment lost 3 bases, leaving 5 bases of the junction unmatched. The chain's CDR3 is CASSYGGGITDTQYF. CDR3 sequence (DNA): TGTGCCAGCAGTTATGGGGGAGGGATCACAGATACGCAGTATTTT.

This chain joins TRBV10-1 and TRBJ1-2; maybe TRBD1 (6 bases). Germline-derived CDR1 and CDR2 are WNHNN and SYGVQD (reference sequence). The CDR3 has 13 residues. Trimming stripped 1 base from V and 3 bases from J, with 6 bases between. This chain's CDR3 is CASSEYRDYGYTF. Here the CDR3 DNA reads TGCGCCAGCAGTGAGTACAGGGACTATGGCTACACCTTC.

The J gene is TRBJ2-7, the V gene TRBV2; 10 positions agree with TRBD1. The CDR3 spans 14 residues. Per the germline V gene, CDR1 is SNHLY and CDR2 is FYNNEI. Trimming cost V 6 bases and J 3 bases; bases outside gene matches: 5. In nucleotides, the CDR3 is TGTGCCAGCAGACTTCGGACAGGGGGCTACGAGCAGTACTTC. This translates into CASRLRTGGYEQYF.